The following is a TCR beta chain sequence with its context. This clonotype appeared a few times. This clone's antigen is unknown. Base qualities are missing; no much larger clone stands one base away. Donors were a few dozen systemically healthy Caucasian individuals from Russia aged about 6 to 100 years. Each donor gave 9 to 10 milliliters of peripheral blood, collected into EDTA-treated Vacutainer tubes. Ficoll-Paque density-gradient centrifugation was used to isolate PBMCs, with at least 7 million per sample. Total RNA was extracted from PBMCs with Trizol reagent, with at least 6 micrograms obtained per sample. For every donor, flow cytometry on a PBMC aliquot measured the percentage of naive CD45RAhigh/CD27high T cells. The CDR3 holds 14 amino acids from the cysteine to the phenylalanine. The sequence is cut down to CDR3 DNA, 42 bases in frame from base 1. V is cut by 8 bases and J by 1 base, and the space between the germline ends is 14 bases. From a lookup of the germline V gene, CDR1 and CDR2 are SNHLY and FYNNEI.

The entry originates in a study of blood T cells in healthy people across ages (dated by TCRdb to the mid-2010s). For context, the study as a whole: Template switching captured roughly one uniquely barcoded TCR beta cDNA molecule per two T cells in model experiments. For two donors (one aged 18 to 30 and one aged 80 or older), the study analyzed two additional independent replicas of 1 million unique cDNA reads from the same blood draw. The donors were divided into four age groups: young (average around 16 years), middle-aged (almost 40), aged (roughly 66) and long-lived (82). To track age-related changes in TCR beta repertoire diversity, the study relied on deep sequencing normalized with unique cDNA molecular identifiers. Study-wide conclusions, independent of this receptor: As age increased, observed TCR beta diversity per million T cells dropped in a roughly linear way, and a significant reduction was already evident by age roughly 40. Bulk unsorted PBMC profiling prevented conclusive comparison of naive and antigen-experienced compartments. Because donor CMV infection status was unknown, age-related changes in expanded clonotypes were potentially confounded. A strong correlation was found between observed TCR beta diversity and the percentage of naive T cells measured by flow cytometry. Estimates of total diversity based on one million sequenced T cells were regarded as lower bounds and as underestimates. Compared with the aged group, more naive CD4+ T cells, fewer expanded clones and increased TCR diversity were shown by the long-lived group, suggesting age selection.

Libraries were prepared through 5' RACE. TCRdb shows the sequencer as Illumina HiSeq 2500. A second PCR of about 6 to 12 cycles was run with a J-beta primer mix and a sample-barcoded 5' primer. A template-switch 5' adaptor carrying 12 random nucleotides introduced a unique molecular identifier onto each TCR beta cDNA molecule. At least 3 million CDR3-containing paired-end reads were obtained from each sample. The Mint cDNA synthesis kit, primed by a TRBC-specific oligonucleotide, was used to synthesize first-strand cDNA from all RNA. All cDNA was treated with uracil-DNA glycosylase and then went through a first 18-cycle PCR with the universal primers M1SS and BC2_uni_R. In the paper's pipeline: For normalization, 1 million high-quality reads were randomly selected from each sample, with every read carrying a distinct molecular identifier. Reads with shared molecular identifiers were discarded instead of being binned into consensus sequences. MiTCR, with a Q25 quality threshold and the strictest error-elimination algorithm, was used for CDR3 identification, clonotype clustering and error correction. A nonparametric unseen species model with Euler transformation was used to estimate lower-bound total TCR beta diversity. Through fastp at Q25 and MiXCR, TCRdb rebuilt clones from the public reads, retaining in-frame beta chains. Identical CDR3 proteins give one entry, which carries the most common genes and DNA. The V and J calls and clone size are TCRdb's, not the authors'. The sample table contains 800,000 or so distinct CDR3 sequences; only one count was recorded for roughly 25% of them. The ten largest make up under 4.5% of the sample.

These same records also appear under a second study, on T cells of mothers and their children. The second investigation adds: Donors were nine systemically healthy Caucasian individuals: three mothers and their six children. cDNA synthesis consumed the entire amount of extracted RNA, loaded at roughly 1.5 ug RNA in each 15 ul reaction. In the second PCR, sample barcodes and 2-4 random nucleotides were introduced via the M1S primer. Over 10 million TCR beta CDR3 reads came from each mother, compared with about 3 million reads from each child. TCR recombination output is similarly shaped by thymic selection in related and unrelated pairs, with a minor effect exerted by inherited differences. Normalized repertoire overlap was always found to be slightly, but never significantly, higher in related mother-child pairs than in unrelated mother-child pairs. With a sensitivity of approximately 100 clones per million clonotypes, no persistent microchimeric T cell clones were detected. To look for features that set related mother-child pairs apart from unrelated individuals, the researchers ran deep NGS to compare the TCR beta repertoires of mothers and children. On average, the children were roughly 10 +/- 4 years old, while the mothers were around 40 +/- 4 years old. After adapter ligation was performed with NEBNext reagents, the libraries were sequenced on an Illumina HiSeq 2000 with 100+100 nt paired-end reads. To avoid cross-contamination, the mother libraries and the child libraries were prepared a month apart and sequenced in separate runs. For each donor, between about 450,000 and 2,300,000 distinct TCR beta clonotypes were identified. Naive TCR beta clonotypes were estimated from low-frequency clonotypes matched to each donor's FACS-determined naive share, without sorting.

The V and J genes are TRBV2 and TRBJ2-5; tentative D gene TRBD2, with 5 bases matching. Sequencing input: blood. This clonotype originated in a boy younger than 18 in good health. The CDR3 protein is CASPRRQFQETQYF. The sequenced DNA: TGTGCCAGCCCTCGGAGGCAGTTCCAAGAGACCCAGTACTTC.